Listed here are 7 T cell receptor beta chains from one sample, sequenced in a study of OX40 agonist ivuxolimab in advanced cancers. Sequenced by immunoSEQ multiplex PCR; TCRdb stores in-frame clones only, minus some. The top ten clones hold approximately 2% of a sample with some 60,000 clones, roughly 80% of them seen once. Specimen: CD4+ or CD8+ T cells sorted from blood, collected in a trial of the OX40 agonist ivuxolimab. The receptors shown here come from an adult with an advanced solid tumor such as melanoma, head and neck, liver or kidney cancer.

The V and J genes are TRBV5-6 and TRBJ2-1; 11 bases match TRBD2. There are 14 residues in the CDR3. CDR1 and CDR2 (germline): SGHDT, YYEEEE. The junction had 4 bases not matched to a gene; V was cut back by 3 bases and J by 8 bases. The CDR3 sequence: CASSWGTSGYEQFF. CDR3 nucleotide sequence: TGTGCCAGCAGCTGGGGGACTAGCGGTTATGAGCAGTTCTTC.

The CDR3 is CAISESRQDQETQYF. The CDR3 DNA reads as TGTGCCATCAGTGAGTCCAGGCAAGACCAAGAGACCCAGTACTTC. The gene calls are TRBV10-3 and TRBJ2-5; unclear D gene. Germline V gene lookup returns CDR1 ENHRY and CDR2 SYGVKD. V lost 0 bases, J lost 0 bases, and 8 bases lay in between. CDR3 length equals 15 residues.

The chain employs TRBV4-3 and TRBJ2-3; TRBD1 agrees at 8 bases. The CDR3 has 15 residues. Germline trimming cut 4 bases from V and 2 bases from J; bases unmatched to any gene: 5. Germline V gene lookup returns CDR1 LGHNA and CDR2 YSLEER. The CDR3 loop reads CASSPEDRVTDTQYF. CDR3 DNA: TGCGCCAGCAGCCCAGAGGACAGGGTCACAGATACGCAGTATTTT.

This chain joins TRBV5-1 and TRBJ2-5; D remains ambiguous. The germline V gene encodes CDR1 SGHRS and CDR2 YFSETQ. This CDR3 is built from 14 residues. The germline V and J ends were trimmed by 0 bases and 1 base, with 7 bases remaining between them. CDR3 DNA: TGCGCCAGCAGCTTGGCTCTTCTCCAAGAGACCCAGTACTTC. This sequence encodes CASSLALLQETQYF. The full variable domain, with the rest looked up from reference TRBV5-1 and TRBJ2-5, is KAGVTQTPRYLIKTRGQQVTLSCSPISGHRSVSWYQQTPGQGLQFLFEYFSETQRNKGNFPGRFSGRQFSNSRSEMNVSTLELGDSALYLCASSLALLQETQYFGPGTRLLVL.

This clone has only a few counts. The rearrangement uses TRBV9 and TRBJ2-2, with D unresolved. The CDR3 totals 15 residues. The germline V gene has CDR1 SGDLS and CDR2 YYNGEE. V lost 0 bases, J lost 2 bases, and 8 bases lay in between. The CDR3 reads CASSVDHLNTGELFF. The CDR3 region has the DNA TGTGCCAGCAGCGTAGACCACCTTAACACCGGGGAGCTGTTTTTT. Combining the CDR3 with reference TRBV9 and TRBJ2-2 gives the whole variable domain DSGVTQTPKHLITATGQRVTLRCSPRSGDLSVYWYQQSLDQGLQFLIQYYNGEERAKGNILERFSAQQFPDLHSELNLSSLELGDSALYFCASSVDHLNTGELFFGEGSRLTVL.

V usage is TRBV18 and J usage is TRBJ1-2; TRBD1 aligns across 10 bases. V was pared by 0 bases and J by 4 bases, with 11 bases of the junction left unmatched. CDR3 size: 18 residues. The germline CDR1 and CDR2 sequences are KGHSH and LQKENI. The CDR3 DNA sequence: TGTGCCAGCTCACCACCTAGGAGACAGGGGGCAGTGGGCTATGGCTACACCTTC. This codes for CASSPPRRQGAVGYGYTF.

J is TRBJ2-1 and V is TRBV4-1; no reliable D call. V lost 6 bases to trimming and J lost 3 bases, with 15 bases between them. The CDR3 sequence is 15 residues long. CDR1 and CDR2 from the germline V gene are MGHRA and YSYEKL. The CDR3 sequence: CASSLLLGLYNEQFF. The CDR3 bases are TGCGCCAGCAGTCTCTTATTAGGGCTCTACAATGAGCAGTTCTTC.